This passage covers 18 T cell receptor beta chains from one sample sequenced in a study of T cell repertoires in cytomegalovirus infection. TCRdb reprocessed the reads via MiXCR and lists one record per CDR3 protein. The data show about 330,000 distinct CDR3 sequences, with about a third seen just once and about 14% held by the top ten. Which antigens these TCRs recognize remains unknown. The sequencing used cultured PBMCs, collected from culture after CMV antigen stimulation. The origin of the receptors is a human donor in good health (CMV status not recorded). Some clones in this sample may be carry-over from other donors' samples.

The V and J genes are TRBV7-3 and TRBJ2-1; no clear D gene. Looked up from germline, CDR1 is SGHTA and CDR2 is FQGTGA. V dropped 6 bases and J dropped 3 bases, with 9 bases sitting between them. The CDR3 runs 13 residues. Here the CDR3 reads CASRSTDYNEQFF. The CDR3 DNA reads TGTGCCAGCAGGTCCACGGACTACAATGAGCAGTTCTTC.

This clonotype was recorded many times. V and J are TRBV7-2 and TRBJ2-7; D gene uncertain. Germline V CDR1 and CDR2: SGHTA, FQGNSA. With 1 base removed from V and 2 bases from J, the gap between germline ends came to 3 bases. This CDR3 has 12 residues. The CDR3 loop reads CASSLGTYEQYF. DNA of the CDR3: TGTGCCAGCAGCTTAGGCACCTACGAGCAGTACTTC. Full variable domain (rest looked up from reference TRBV7-2 and TRBJ2-7): GAGVSQSPSNKVTEKGKDVELRCDPISGHTALYWYRQSLGQGLEFLIYFQGNSAPDKSGLPSDRFSAERTGGSVSTLTIQRTQQEDSAVYLCASSLGTYEQYFGPGTRLTVT.

This clonotype was counted a few times. CDR3 DNA sequence: TGTGCCAGTAGTACCGGTGCCTTAGCGGGAAGTGACAATGAGCAGTTCTTC. Protein product: CASSTGALAGSDNEQFF. The chain joins TRBV19 to TRBJ2-1; TRBD2 matches at 8 bases. Germline CDR1 is LNHDA and CDR2 is SQIVND (reference sequence). After removal of 4 bases from V and 5 bases from J, the junction contained 13 bases not matched to a gene. The CDR3 spans 17 residues.

The chain employs TRBV28 and TRBJ1-1; 7 positions match TRBD1. Germline CDR1 MDHEN, CDR2 SYDVKM. The ends lost 9 bases at V and 4 bases at J; junction bases unmatched: 5. The CDR3 length is 12 residues. CDR3 residues: CASSTGSTEAFF. In DNA, the CDR3 is TGTGCCAGTTCGACAGGGAGCACTGAAGCTTTCTTT.

This sequence joins TRBV6-6 and TRBJ2-2; 11 bases align to TRBD2. CDR3 length: 18 amino acids. CDR1 and CDR2 (germline): MNHNY, SVGAGI (reference sequence). Trimming at V came to 7 bases and at J to 4 bases, leaving 14 bases not matched to a gene. Here the CDR3 reads CASKVLLAGVRGTGELFF. Here the CDR3 DNA reads TGTGCCAGCAAGGTTTTACTAGCGGGAGTCAGAGGCACCGGGGAGCTGTTTTTT.

This clonotype occurred many times. This sequence joins TRBV27 and TRBJ2-2, with a weak D call TRBD2 (6 bases). V lost 9 bases, J lost 3 bases, and 14 bases lay in between. The V gene's germline CDR1 is MNHEY and CDR2 SMNVEV (reference sequence). The CDR3 has 14 residues. CDR3 region: CASTSLAYTGELFF. The CDR3 DNA sequence: TGTGCCAGTACTTCTCTAGCGTACACCGGGGAGCTGTTTTTT.

The chain links TRBV6-2 or TRBV6-3 to TRBJ1-1, with D possibly matching TRBD1 (6 bases). Trimming shortened V by 2 bases and J by 3 bases, and 10 bases separated the two germline ends. Germline V lookup: CDR1 MNHEY, CDR2 SVGEGT. CDR3 length: 14 amino acids. CDR3 DNA sequence: TGTGCCAGCAGTTACGGGGGCGGGGACACTGAAGCTTTCTTT. The encoded protein is CASSYGGGDTEAFF.

The chain is built from TRBV10-3 and TRBJ1-3, with D maybe TRBD1 (6 bases). Germline assignment: CDR1 ENHRY and CDR2 SYGVKD. The V gene lost 11 bases and the J gene lost 2 bases, with 13 bases spanning the gap. This CDR3 is built from 13 residues. In DNA form, the CDR3 reads TGTGCCGCAGGAGCAGGGGCTGGAAACACCATATATTTT. Its translation is CAAGAGAGNTIYF.

The chain uses TRBV20-1 and TRBJ2-1; 7 bases are shared with TRBD2. After removal of 6 bases from V and 8 bases from J, the junction contained 19 bases not matched to a gene. The CDR3 covers 16 residues. Germline V gene data show CDR1 as DFQATT and CDR2 as SNEGSKA (reference sequence). CDR3 DNA: TGCAGTGCGCCGGCCGTCTCTAGCGGTTTAAACTATGAGCAGTTCTTC. As protein: CSAPAVSSGLNYEQFF.

The chain combines TRBV20-1 with TRBJ2-1; 10 bases agree with TRBD2. Germline CDR1 and CDR2: DFQATT and SNEGSKA (reference sequence). V lost 6 bases to trimming and J lost 12 bases; unmatched junction nucleotides: 17. This CDR3 has 15 amino acids. This CDR3 is CSALLVLAGRYGQFF. CDR3 nucleotide sequence: TGCAGTGCCCTTCTGGTACTAGCGGGGAGGTATGGGCAGTTCTTC.

The rearrangement links TRBV11-2 to TRBJ2-1; D gene uncertain. The CDR3 loop spans 15 amino acids. The V gene's germline CDR1 is SGHAT and CDR2 FQNNGV. Trimming left V 0 bases short and J 1 base short, with 7 bases between. Written as DNA, the CDR3 is TGTGCCAGCAGCTTAGATGCGAAGTCCTACAATGAGCAGTTCTTC. Translated, it gives CASSLDAKSYNEQFF.

The gene calls are TRBV27 and TRBJ1-6, with 9 bases lining up with TRBD1. Losses at the gene ends were 7 bases for V and 8 bases for J; bases not matched to a gene: 12. The length of the CDR3 is 16 residues. Germline V gives CDR1 MNHEY, CDR2 SMNVEV (reference sequence). The CDR3 bases are TGTGCCAGCAAAGAACTTCCGGGACAGGGTTATTCACCCCTCCACTTT. Translation: CASKELPGQGYSPLHF.

There are a few counts of this clonotype. The chain recombines TRBV7-2 with TRBJ2-5; D possibly corresponds to TRBD2 (7 bases). V was pared by 5 bases and J by 4 bases, with 17 bases between. The CDR3 runs 15 residues. From germline, CDR1 is SGHTA and CDR2 FQGNSA. The CDR3: CASSPRGGAGETQYF. The CDR3 DNA reads TGTGCCAGCAGCCCTAGAGGGGGGGCGGGAGAGACCCAGTACTTC.

This clonotype was recorded only once. CDR3 region: CASSFGPNEQYV. The CDR3 nucleotides are TGTGCCAGCAGTTTCGGCCCAAACGAGCAGTACGTC. This sequence joins TRBV12-3 or TRBV12-4 and TRBJ2-7; D gene uncertain. Trimming took 3 bases from V and 5 from J, leaving 8 bases between them. This CDR3 spans 12 amino acids.

The chain links TRBV15 to TRBJ1-1; 7 bases line up with TRBD1. The CDR3 runs to 12 residues. Germline V gene data show CDR1 as LNHNV and CDR2 as YYDKDF (reference sequence). Germline trimming cut 2 bases from V and 10 bases from J; bases unmatched to any gene: 4. CDR3 coding DNA: TGTGCCACCAGCAGACGACAGGGTGGAGCTTTCTTT. Translated, it gives CATSRRQGGAFF. The whole variable domain, remainder taken from reference TRBV15 and TRBJ1-1, is DAMVIQNPRYQVTQFGKPVTLSCSQTLNHNVMYWYQQKSSQAPKLLFHYYDKDFNNEADTPDNFQSRRPNTSFCFLDIRSPGLGDTAMYLCATSRRQGGAFFGQGTRLTVV.

The chain carries TRBV18 and TRBJ2-2; D is perhaps TRBD1 (6 bases). V gave up 3 bases and J gave up 6 bases, with 26 bases separating them. CDR1 and CDR2 (germline): KGHSH, LQKENI. This CDR3 has 19 residues. The DNA for the CDR3 is TGTGCCAGCTCACCTCTGCCAGGGGTTCGAGACGGTACTCCCGGGGAGCTGTTTTTT. Its protein is CASSPLPGVRDGTPGELFF.

The rearrangement links TRBV24-1 to TRBJ2-7, with D perhaps TRBD1 (6 bases). The germline gives CDR1 KGHDR, CDR2 SFDVKD. V was cut by 9 bases and J by 6 bases, with 8 bases left in between. The CDR3 has 10 amino acids. The CDR3 region has the DNA TGTGCCACCTCAGGGGCCGAGCAGTACTTC. As protein: CATSGAEQYF.

The chain recombines TRBV7-9 with TRBJ2-3; D tentatively reads TRBD1 or TRBD2 (5 bases each). CDR1 and CDR2 from the germline V gene are SEHNR and FQNEAQ (reference sequence). V was pared by 6 bases and J by 1 base, with 14 bases between. The CDR3 is made up of 15 amino acids. The CDR3: CASRSGPLRTDTQYF. The CDR3 DNA reads as TGTGCCAGCAGGTCGGGACCATTACGCACAGATACGCAGTATTTT.